One and the same sample provided the 30 T cell receptor beta chains below, sequenced in a study of T cells after yellow fever vaccination. One entry per CDR3 protein results from TCRdb running MiXCR on the 5' RACE reads. The repertoire holds 25,000 to 30,000 distinct CDR3 sequences, with under 5.5% as singletons. Sequenced material: PBMCs, either bulk or a sorted T-cell subset (CD4+, CD8+, memory, or dextramer-sorted; not recorded which), taken 15 days after the yellow fever booster vaccination. These receptors were obtained from a man younger than 40 who received the YFV17D yellow fever vaccine.

This chain links TRBV12-3 or TRBV12-4 with TRBJ1-1, with TRBD1 matching 7 bases. With 6 bases clipped from V and 8 bases from J, the junction kept 12 bases outside the gene matches. The CDR3 runs 14 residues. The CDR3 DNA follows: TGTGCCAGCAGCTCGAAAGGGGGCACAATGGAAGCTTTCTTT. As protein: CASSSKGGTMEAFF.

On this clonotype itself: With a much larger clone just one base away, this may be a read error. The J gene is TRBJ1-2, the V gene TRBV4-3; 7 nucleotides align to TRBD1. The V segment lost 4 bases and the J segment 5 bases; nucleotides outside the gene matches: 10. The CDR3 has 15 amino acids. The germline CDR1 and CDR2 sequences are LGHNA and YSLEER. The CDR3 DNA reads as TGCGCCAGCAGCCTCAATACAGGGGTGAGTTATGGCTACACCTTC. The encoded protein is CASSLNTGVSYGYTF.

This clonotype was seen ten or more times. V gene TRBV19 combines with J gene TRBJ2-7; maybe TRBD2 (5 bases). CDR3 length equals 13 residues. The V gene lost 4 bases and the J gene lost 2 bases, with 9 bases spanning the gap. Germline V gene data show CDR1 as LNHDA and CDR2 as SQIVND (reference sequence). CDR3 amino acids: CASSTRTAYEQYF. CDR3 sequence (DNA): TGTGCCAGTAGTACACGGACTGCCTACGAGCAGTACTTC.

By sample share, this clonotype is medium-sized. V usage is TRBV12-3 or TRBV12-4 and J usage is TRBJ1-5; D gene unclear. Trimming stripped 3 bases from V and 3 bases from J, with 12 bases between. The CDR3 runs to 15 residues. The CDR3 is CASSLKAGYNQPQHF. The DNA of the CDR3 is TGTGCCAGCAGTTTGAAAGCGGGGTACAATCAGCCCCAGCATTTT.

This clonotype occurred many times. The V gene is TRBV5-4, the J gene TRBJ2-2; D is uncertain. The CDR3 spans 13 residues. Germline-derived CDR1 and CDR2 are SGHNT and YYREEE (reference sequence). Deletions cut 0 bases from V and 7 bases from J, with 7 bases between. The CDR3 sequence: CASSLDAIGELFF. In DNA, the CDR3 is TGTGCCAGCAGCTTGGATGCGATCGGGGAGCTGTTTTTT. Full variable domain (remainder filled in from reference TRBV5-4 and TRBJ2-2): ETGVTQSPTHLIKTRGQQVTLRCSSQSGHNTVSWYQQALGQGPQFIFQYYREEENGRGNFPPRFSGLQFPNYSSELNVNALELDDSALYLCASSLDAIGELFFGEGSRLTVL.

This clonotype appeared many times. This chain links TRBV5-1 with TRBJ1-4; the D is unclear. Germline CDR1 and CDR2: SGHRS and YFSETQ. CDR3 length: 14 amino acids. V was clipped by 0 bases and J by 7 bases, with 10 bases between them. The CDR3 DNA reads TGCGCCAGCAGCTTGGAGGCCACGGGTGAAAAACTGTTTTTT. It translates to CASSLEATGEKLFF.

On this clonotype itself: The junction departs from germline at one end; a sequencing error may be responsible. The V and J genes are TRBV13 and TRBJ2-7; D may be TRBD2 (5 bases). CDR3 length equals 13 residues. CDR1 and CDR2 (germline): PRHDT, FYEKMQ (reference sequence). CDR3 region: CAISPGLASEQYF. CDR3 DNA sequence: TGTGCCATCAGCCCAGGCCTAGCATCCGAGCAGTACTTC. The variable domain in full, with the rest retrieved from reference TRBV13 and TRBJ2-7, is AAGVIQSPRHLIKEKRETATLKCYPIPRHDTVYWYQQGPGQDPQFLISFYEKMQSDKGSIPDRFSAQQFSDYHSELNMSSLELGDSALYFCAISPGLASEQYFGPGTRLTVT.

By frequency in the sample, this clonotype is medium-sized (0.01 to 0.1%). The rearrangement joins TRBV12-3 or TRBV12-4 to TRBJ2-1; D is ambiguous. The CDR3 contains 11 residues. V was trimmed by 5 bases and J by 7 bases, leaving 6 bases between them. The CDR3 DNA sequence: TGTGCCAGCAGTCTTAGGAATGAGCAGTTCTTC. Translated: CASSLRNEQFF.

In this sample, this clonotype turned up many times. The J gene is TRBJ1-1, the V gene TRBV27, with D hard to call. CDR3 length: 17 residues. CDR1 MNHEY and CDR2 SMNVEV come from the germline V gene (reference sequence). Trimming left V 4 bases short and J 3 bases short, with 21 bases between. CDR3 region: CASSSLLGRMEDTEAFF. Here the CDR3 DNA reads TGTGCCAGCAGTTCGCTTCTAGGACGGATGGAGGACACTGAAGCTTTCTTT.

This clonotype was detected many times. The rearrangement links TRBV7-2 to TRBJ1-3, with 10 bases fitting TRBD1. The germline CDR1 and CDR2 sequences are SGHTA and FQGNSA. The CDR3 length is 14 residues. Trimming cost V 5 bases and J 6 bases; bases outside gene matches: 4. CDR3 residues: CASSLGQGKNTIYF. CDR3 sequence (DNA): TGTGCCAGCAGCCTGGGACAGGGGAAAAACACCATATATTTT.

This clonotype was seen only a few times. CDR3 coding DNA: TGTGCCAGTAATGGGATTCTCCCGAGGAATGAGCAGTTCTTC. As protein: CASNGILPRNEQFF. The chain couples TRBV19 to TRBJ2-1; unclear D gene. CDR1 and CDR2 (germline): LNHDA, SQIVND (reference sequence). This CDR3 comprises 14 residues. V lost 7 bases and J lost 7, with 17 bases in between.

This clonotype was recorded many times. The chain is built from TRBV27 and TRBJ2-3; 8 nucleotides align to TRBD2. Germline V gene data show CDR1 as MNHEY and CDR2 as SMNVEV (reference sequence). V lost 8 bases, J lost 6 bases, and 7 bases stayed unmatched. The length of the CDR3 is 13 residues. CDR3 in amino acids: CASRSGMADTQYF. DNA of the CDR3: TGTGCCAGCCGTAGCGGGATGGCGGATACGCAGTATTTT.

The table lists this clonotype with many counts. The junction departs from the called germline gene at one end, perhaps through a read error. V and J are TRBV5-1 and TRBJ2-1; no clear D. CDR3 length: 12 residues. From germline, CDR1 is SGHRS and CDR2 YFSETQ. CDR3: CASSLVEAMVVF. CDR3 sequence (DNA): TGCGCCAGCAGCTTGGTAGAGGCAATGGTGGTCTTC.

Concerning this clonotype itself: This may stem from a read error, because a much larger clone lies one nucleotide away. This CDR3 reads CSARGTGGQLQHF. The CDR3 DNA is TGCAGTGCTAGAGGGACAGGGGGGCAGCTCCAGCATTTT. V gene TRBV20-1 combines with J gene TRBJ1-5, with 10 bases aligning to TRBD1. From germline, CDR1 is DFQATT and CDR2 SNEGSKA (reference sequence). The CDR3 length is 13 residues.

This clonotype was found many times. The chain is built from TRBV4-2 and TRBJ2-3; D might be TRBD2 (6 bases). CDR1 is LGHNA, CDR2 YNFKEQ, per germline. This CDR3 is built from 18 residues. The V end was cut by 5 bases, the J end by 4 bases, with 25 bases between. The CDR3, as DNA: TGTGCCAGCAGCGTCCGTAGGGGTTCCAGGGACTCAGCAGATACGCAGTATTTT. It yields the protein CASSVRRGSRDSADTQYF.

The sample holds many counts of this clonotype. The chain combines TRBV7-6 with TRBJ2-7, with 8 positions matching TRBD1. Germline V gene sequence: CDR1 SGHVS, CDR2 FNYEAQ. V shed 1 base, J shed 4 bases, and the junction held 6 bases outside the gene matches. The CDR3 runs 15 residues. CDR3 amino acids: CASSLEDRGSYEQYF. The CDR3 DNA reads TGTGCCAGCAGCTTAGAAGACAGGGGTTCGTACGAGCAGTACTTC.

Many counts were recorded for this clonotype. The chain carries TRBV29-1 and TRBJ2-2; tentative D call: TRBD1 (5 bases). V lost 7 bases, J lost 8 bases, and 17 bases lay in between. Germline V lookup: CDR1 SQVTM, CDR2 ANQGSEA. The CDR3 runs to 13 residues. The CDR3 reads CSGRGQGLGELFF. CDR3 sequence (DNA): TGCAGCGGAAGGGGTCAGGGCCTTGGGGAGCTGTTTTTT.

Points on this clonotype: A much larger clone lies one base from this, so it may be a read error. This rearrangement joins TRBV7-8 to TRBJ2-5; D might be TRBD1 (5 bases). Germline V gene sequence: CDR1 SGHVS, CDR2 FQNEAQ. Trimming removed 2 bases at V and 2 bases at J, with 6 bases between. CDR3 size: 13 residues. The CDR3, as DNA: TGTGCCAGCAGCTTAAGACAGCAAGAGACCCAGTACTTC. Translated: CASSLRQQETQYF.

At least ten counts were recorded for this clonotype. The V and J genes are TRBV6-2 or TRBV6-3 and TRBJ2-1, with a possible D match to TRBD2 (5 bases). This CDR3 is built from 14 residues. CDR1 is MNHEY and CDR2 is SVGEGT in the germline V gene. V was trimmed by 8 bases and J by 0 bases, leaving 11 bases between them. The CDR3 coding sequence is TGTGCCAGCGCTGAGGGAGCCTCCTACAATGAGCAGTTCTTC. It yields the protein CASAEGASYNEQFF.

This CDR3 is CSAGLEGGNEQFF. The CDR3 DNA reads as TGCAGTGCTGGACTCGAGGGGGGTAATGAGCAGTTCTTC. The rearrangement joins TRBV20-1 to TRBJ2-1; D possibly uses TRBD1 or TRBD2 (6 bases each). Trimming took 5 bases from V and 7 from J, leaving 15 bases between them. This CDR3 is 13 amino acids long. From germline, CDR1 is DFQATT and CDR2 SNEGSKA (reference sequence).

By share, this clonotype counts as medium-sized (0.01 to 0.1%). V gene TRBV7-6 combines with J gene TRBJ2-7; D call uncertain. This CDR3 region has 13 residues. With 2 bases removed from V and 7 bases from J, the gap between germline ends came to 12 bases. Germline V gene sequence: CDR1 SGHVS, CDR2 FNYEAQ. CDR3 nucleotides: TGTGCCAGCAGCTTAAGCTATCTCGGAGAGCAGTACTTC. It is translated as CASSLSYLGEQYF.

This clonotype occurred many times. The J gene is TRBJ1-6, the V gene TRBV15, with TRBD1 matching over 10 bases. Germline V CDR1 and CDR2: LNHNV, YYDKDF (reference sequence). V dropped 5 bases and J dropped 10; count of bases not matched to a gene: 5. The CDR3 sequence is 14 residues long. The CDR3 DNA follows: TGTGCCACCAGCCAACCGGGACAGGGGTCACCCCTCCACTTT. Amino acid sequence: CATSQPGQGSPLHF.

This clonotype was seen ten or more times. DNA for the CDR3: TGTGCCAGCAGCTTAACGTATCCGGGGGAGACCCAGTACTTC. This encodes CASSLTYPGETQYF. This chain joins TRBV7-9 and TRBJ2-5, with D tentatively TRBD2 (5 bases). Trimming pared 2 bases from V and 5 bases from J, leaving 12 bases between. The germline CDR1 and CDR2 sequences are SEHNR and FQNEAQ (reference sequence). CDR3 length: 14 amino acids.

This clonotype showed up many times. This chain joins TRBV7-9 and TRBJ1-1; D uncertain. Germline CDR1 SEHNR, CDR2 FQNEAQ (reference sequence). This CDR3 spans 15 amino acids. The V end lost 6 bases, the J end lost 0 bases, and 14 bases lay between the germline ends. Here the CDR3 reads CASRPKAGMNTEAFF. The CDR3 DNA reads as TGTGCCAGCAGGCCGAAGGCGGGGATGAACACTGAAGCTTTCTTT.

This clonotype was picked up many times. This rearrangement joins TRBV20-1 to TRBJ1-1, with 7 bases that match TRBD1. Germline loops: CDR1 DFQATT, CDR2 SNEGSKA (reference sequence). J was trimmed by 1 base and V by 6 bases; bases with no gene match: 11. The CDR3 is 15 amino acids. Here the CDR3 reads CSAQPPTGRNTEAFF. CDR3 DNA sequence: TGCAGTGCCCAACCCCCGACAGGGAGGAACACTGAAGCTTTCTTT.

This clonotype has only a few counts. J is TRBJ2-7 and V is TRBV20-1; 9 nucleotides match TRBD1. This CDR3 region has 14 residues. V lost 5 bases, J lost 7 bases, and 12 bases stayed unmatched. Germline CDR1 DFQATT, CDR2 SNEGSKA (reference sequence). The CDR3 spells CSAEIRDRASEQYF. CDR3 bases: TGCAGTGCTGAAATCCGGGACAGGGCAAGTGAGCAGTACTTC.

This chain joins TRBV5-5 and TRBJ2-6; D is unclear. Deletions cut 1 base from V and 0 bases from J, with 8 bases between. The CDR3 runs 16 residues. Germline V gene lookup returns CDR1 SGHKS and CDR2 YYEKEE (reference sequence). The chain's CDR3 is CASSLNLDSGANVLTF. Written as DNA, the CDR3 is TGTGCCAGCAGCTTGAATCTAGACTCTGGGGCCAACGTCCTGACTTTC. The complete variable domain, with remaining parts taken from reference TRBV5-5 and TRBJ2-6, reads DAGVTQSPTHLIKTRGQQVTLRCSPISGHKSVSWYQQVLGQGPQFIFQYYEKEERGRGNFPDRFSARQFPNYSSELNVNALLLGDSALYLCASSLNLDSGANVLTFGAGSRLTVL.

This chain joins TRBV10-3 and TRBJ2-1, with TRBD1 matching over 10 bases. Germline V gene lookup returns CDR1 ENHRY and CDR2 SYGVKD. The CDR3 spans 13 residues. In nucleotides, the CDR3 is TGTGCAAAGCCGGGACAGGGGTCGGCTGAGCAGTTCTTC. Encoded protein: CAKPGQGSAEQFF.

This sequence joins TRBV11-3 and TRBJ2-2; the D gene is possibly TRBD2 (6 bases). The CDR3 sequence is 15 residues long. The germline V and J ends were trimmed by 5 bases and 2 bases, with 12 bases remaining between them. Germline CDR1 is SGHNT and CDR2 is YENEEA. The CDR3 spells CASSGGTSNTGELFF. CDR3 in DNA: TGTGCCAGCAGCGGAGGGACTTCAAACACCGGGGAGCTGTTTTTT. Full variable domain (missing parts from reference TRBV11-3 and TRBJ2-2): EAGVVQSPRYKIIEKKQPVAFWCNPISGHNTLYWYLQNLGQGPELLIRYENEEAVDDSQLPKDRFSAERLKGVDSTLKIQPAELGDSAVYLCASSGGTSNTGELFFGEGSRLTVL.

This clonotype came up many times. V gene TRBV4-3 combines with J gene TRBJ1-2, with D perhaps matching TRBD1 (6 bases). Trimming removed 3 bases from V and 4 bases from J, with 18 bases in between. CDR1 LGHNA and CDR2 YSLEER come from the germline V gene. The CDR3 has 16 amino acids. CDR3 residues: CASSQALQGGGYGYTF. For the CDR3, the DNA is TGCGCCAGCAGCCAGGCTTTACAGGGTGGGGGCTATGGCTACACCTTC.